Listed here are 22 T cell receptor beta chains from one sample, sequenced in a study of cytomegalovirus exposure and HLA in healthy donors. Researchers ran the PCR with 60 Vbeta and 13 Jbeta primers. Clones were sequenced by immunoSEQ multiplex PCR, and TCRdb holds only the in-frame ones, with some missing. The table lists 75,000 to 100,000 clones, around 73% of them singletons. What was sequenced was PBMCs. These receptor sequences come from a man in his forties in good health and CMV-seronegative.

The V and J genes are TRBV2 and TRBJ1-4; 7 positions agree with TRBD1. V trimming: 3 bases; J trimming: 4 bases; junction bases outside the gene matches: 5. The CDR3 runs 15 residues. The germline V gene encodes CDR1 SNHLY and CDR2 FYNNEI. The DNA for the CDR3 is TGTGCCAGCAGTGACCCCGGGACAGTTAATGAAAAACTGTTTTTT. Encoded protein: CASSDPGTVNEKLFF.

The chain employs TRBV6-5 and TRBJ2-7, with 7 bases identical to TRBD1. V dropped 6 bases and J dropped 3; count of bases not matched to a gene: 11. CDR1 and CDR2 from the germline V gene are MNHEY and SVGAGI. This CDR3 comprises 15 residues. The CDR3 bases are TGTGCCAGCAGCCGAACCGGGACAGAGAACTACGAGCAGTACTTC. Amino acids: CASSRTGTENYEQYF.

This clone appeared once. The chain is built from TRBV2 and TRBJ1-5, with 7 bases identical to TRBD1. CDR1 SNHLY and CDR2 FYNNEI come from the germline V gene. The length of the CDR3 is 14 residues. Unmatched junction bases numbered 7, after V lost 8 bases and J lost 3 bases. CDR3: CASRGTAFNQPQHF. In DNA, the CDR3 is TGTGCCAGCCGTGGGACAGCTTTCAATCAGCCCCAGCATTTT. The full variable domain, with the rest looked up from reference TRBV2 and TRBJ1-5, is EPEVTQTPSHQVTQMGQEVILRCVPISNHLYFYWYRQILGQKVEFLVSFYNNEISEKSEIFDDQFSVERPDGSNFTLKIRSTKLEDSAMYFCASRGTAFNQPQHFGDGTRLSIL.

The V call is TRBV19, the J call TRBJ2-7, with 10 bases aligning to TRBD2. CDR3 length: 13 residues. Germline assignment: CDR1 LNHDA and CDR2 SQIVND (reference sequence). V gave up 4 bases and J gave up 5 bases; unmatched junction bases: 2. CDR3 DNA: TGTGCCAGTAGTACTAGCGGGGGCGACGAGCAGTACTTC. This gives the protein CASSTSGGDEQYF.

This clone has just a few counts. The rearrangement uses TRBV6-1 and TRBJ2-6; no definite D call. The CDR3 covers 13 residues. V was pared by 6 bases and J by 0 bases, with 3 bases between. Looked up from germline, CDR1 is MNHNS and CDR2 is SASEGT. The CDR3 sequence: CASSYSGANVLTF. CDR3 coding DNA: TGTGCCAGCAGCTACTCTGGGGCCAACGTCCTGACTTTC.

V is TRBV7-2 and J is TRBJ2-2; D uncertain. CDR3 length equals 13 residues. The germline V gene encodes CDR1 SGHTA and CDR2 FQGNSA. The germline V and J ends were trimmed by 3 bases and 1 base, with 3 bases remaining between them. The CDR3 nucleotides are TGTGCCAGCAGCTTCCTGAACACCGGGGAGCTGTTTTTT. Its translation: CASSFLNTGELFF.

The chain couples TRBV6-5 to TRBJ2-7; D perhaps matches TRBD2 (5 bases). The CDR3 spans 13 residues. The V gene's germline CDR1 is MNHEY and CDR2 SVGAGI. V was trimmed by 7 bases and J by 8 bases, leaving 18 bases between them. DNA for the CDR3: TGTGCCAGCATAGGCCTAGCTACGATGAAGCAGTACTTC. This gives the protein CASIGLATMKQYF.

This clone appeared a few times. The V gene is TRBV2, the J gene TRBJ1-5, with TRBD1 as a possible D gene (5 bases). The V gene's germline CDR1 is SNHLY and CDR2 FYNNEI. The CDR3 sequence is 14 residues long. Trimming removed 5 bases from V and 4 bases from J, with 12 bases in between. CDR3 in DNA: TGTGCCAGCAGTCCGGGACTTCCGAATCAGCCCCAGCATTTT. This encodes CASSPGLPNQPQHF.

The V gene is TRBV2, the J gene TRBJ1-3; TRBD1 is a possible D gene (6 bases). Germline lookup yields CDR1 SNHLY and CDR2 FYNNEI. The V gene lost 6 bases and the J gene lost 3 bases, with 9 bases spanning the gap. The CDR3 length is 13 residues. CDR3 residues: CASSRDIGNTIYF. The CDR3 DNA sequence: TGTGCCAGCAGCCGGGACATTGGAAACACCATATATTTT.

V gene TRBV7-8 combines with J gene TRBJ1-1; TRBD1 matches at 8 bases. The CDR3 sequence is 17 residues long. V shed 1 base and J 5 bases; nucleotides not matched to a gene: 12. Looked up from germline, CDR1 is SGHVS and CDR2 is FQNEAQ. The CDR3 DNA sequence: TGTGCCAGCAGCTTAGAAGGGCAGGGGGCGGCGTGGACTGAAGCTTTCTTT. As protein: CASSLEGQGAAWTEAFF.

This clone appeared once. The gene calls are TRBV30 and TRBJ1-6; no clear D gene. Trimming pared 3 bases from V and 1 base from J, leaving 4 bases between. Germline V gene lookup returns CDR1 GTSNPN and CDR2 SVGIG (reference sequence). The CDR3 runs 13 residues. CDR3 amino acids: CAWSVSYNSPLHF. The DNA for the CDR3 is TGTGCCTGGAGCGTTTCCTATAATTCACCCCTCCACTTT.

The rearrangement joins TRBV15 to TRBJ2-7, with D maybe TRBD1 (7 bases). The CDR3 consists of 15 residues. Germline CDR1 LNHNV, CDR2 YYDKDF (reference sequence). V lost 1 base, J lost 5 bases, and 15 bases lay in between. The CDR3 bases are TGTGCCACCAGCAGAGGTCAGGGGGGAGTCGACGAGCAGTACTTC. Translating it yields CATSRGQGGVDEQYF.

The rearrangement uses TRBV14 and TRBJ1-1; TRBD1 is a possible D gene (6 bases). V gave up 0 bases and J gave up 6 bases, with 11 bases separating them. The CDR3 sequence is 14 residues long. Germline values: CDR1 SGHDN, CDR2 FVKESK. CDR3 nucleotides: TGTGCCAGCAGCCAAGACTCAGGGGTGGCTGAAGCTTTCTTT. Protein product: CASSQDSGVAEAFF.

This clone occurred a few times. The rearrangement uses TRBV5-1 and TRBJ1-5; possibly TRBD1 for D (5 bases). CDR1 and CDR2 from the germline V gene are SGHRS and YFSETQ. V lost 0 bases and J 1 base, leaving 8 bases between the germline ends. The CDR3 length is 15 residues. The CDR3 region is CASSLGRGSNQPQHF. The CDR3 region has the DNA TGCGCCAGCAGCTTGGGGAGGGGAAGCAATCAGCCCCAGCATTTT.

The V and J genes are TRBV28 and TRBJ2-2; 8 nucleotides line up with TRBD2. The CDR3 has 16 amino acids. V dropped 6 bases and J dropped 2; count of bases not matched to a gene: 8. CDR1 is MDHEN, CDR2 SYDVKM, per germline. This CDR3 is CASREGGGTNTGELFF. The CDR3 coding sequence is TGTGCCAGCAGAGAAGGCGGGGGGACTAACACCGGGGAGCTGTTTTTT.

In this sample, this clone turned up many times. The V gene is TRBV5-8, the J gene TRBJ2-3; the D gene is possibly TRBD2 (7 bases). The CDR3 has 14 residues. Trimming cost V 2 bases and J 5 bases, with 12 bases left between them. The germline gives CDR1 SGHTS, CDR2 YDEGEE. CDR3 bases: TGTGCCAGCAGCTTCGGGGGGCGCGAAGATACGCAGTATTTT. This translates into CASSFGGREDTQYF.

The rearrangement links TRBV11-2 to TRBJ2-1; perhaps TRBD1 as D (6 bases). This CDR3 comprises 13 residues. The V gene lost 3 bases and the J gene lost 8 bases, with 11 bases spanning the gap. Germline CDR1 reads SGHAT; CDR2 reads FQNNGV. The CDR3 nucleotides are TGTGCCAGCAGCTTTTCCAGGGGCCATGAGCAGTTCTTC. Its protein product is CASSFSRGHEQFF. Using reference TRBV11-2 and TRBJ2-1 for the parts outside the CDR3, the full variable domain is EAGVAQSPRYKIIEKRQSVAFWCNPISGHATLYWYQQILGQGPKLLIQFQNNGVVDDSQLPKDRFSAERLKGVDSTLKIQPAKLEDSAVYLCASSFSRGHEQFFGPGTRLTVL.

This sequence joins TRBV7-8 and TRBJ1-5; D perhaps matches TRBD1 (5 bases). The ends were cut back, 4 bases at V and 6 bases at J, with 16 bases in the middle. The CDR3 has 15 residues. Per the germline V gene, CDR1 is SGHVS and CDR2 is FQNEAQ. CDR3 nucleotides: TGTGCCAGCAGCTCCTTATGGGGGGGAGGTCAGCCCCAGCATTTT. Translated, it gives CASSSLWGGGQPQHF.

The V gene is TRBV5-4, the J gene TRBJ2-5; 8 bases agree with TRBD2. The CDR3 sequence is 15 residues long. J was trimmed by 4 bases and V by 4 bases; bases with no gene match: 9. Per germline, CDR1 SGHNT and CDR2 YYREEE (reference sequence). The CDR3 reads CASSPYSGEVETQYF. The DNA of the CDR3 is TGTGCCAGCAGCCCATATAGCGGGGAAGTAGAGACCCAGTACTTC.

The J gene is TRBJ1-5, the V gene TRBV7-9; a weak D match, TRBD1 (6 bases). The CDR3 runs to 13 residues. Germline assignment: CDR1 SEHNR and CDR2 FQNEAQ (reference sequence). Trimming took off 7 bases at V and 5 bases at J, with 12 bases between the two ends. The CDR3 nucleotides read TGTGCCAGCACCACAGGGACCTATCAGCCCCAGCATTTT. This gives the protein CASTTGTYQPQHF. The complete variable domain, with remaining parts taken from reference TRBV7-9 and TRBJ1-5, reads DTGVSQNPRHKITKRGQNVTFRCDPISEHNRLYWYRQTLGQGPEFLTYFQNEAQLEKSRLLSDRFSAERPKGSFSTLEIQRTEQGDSAMYLCASTTGTYQPQHFGDGTRLSIL.

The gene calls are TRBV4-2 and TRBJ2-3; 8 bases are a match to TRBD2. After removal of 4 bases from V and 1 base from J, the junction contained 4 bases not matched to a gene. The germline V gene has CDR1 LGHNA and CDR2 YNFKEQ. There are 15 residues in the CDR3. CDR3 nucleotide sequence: TGTGCCAGCAGCCCCCGGGGGGGCGGCACAGATACGCAGTATTTT. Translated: CASSPRGGGTDTQYF.

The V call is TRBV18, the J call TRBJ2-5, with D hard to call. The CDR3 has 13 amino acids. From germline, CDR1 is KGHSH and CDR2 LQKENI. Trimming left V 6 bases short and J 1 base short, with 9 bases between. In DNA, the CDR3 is TGTGCCAGCTCGCAACAGACCCAAGAGACCCAGTACTTC. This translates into CASSQQTQETQYF.